This T cell receptor (beta chain) was captured by sequencing in a study of Ad26.COV2.S vaccination and SARS-CoV-2 variants. Treatment specified: roughly 18 received Ad26.COV2.S at low or high dose, single or two shots; roughly five received placebo; per-sample allocation not given. The investigators took samples on day 63 after the first vaccine or placebo injection. Boston hosted the donor, who was an adult aged 18-55 years. This clone turned up a few times. Germline CDR1 reads MGHRA; CDR2 reads YSYEKL. Trimming took off 4 bases at V and 4 bases at J, with 11 bases between the two ends. This CDR3 has 13 amino acids. Libraries were prepared by immunoSEQ multiplex PCR; TCRdb keeps only in-frame clonotypes and omits some of them. The sample has about 390,000 clones; roughly nine tenths are singletons.

This TCR was sampled from a person between 18 and 65 years old who received the Ad26.COV2.S COVID-19 vaccine or a placebo. The J gene is TRBJ2-7, the V gene TRBV4-1, with a tentative D call TRBD2 (6 bases). The specimen was peripheral blood, collected in a trial of Ad26.COV2.S vaccine versus placebo. The CDR3 is CASSLGTEYEQYF. DNA of the CDR3: TGCGCCAGCAGCCTAGGGACTGAGTACGAGCAGTACTTC.